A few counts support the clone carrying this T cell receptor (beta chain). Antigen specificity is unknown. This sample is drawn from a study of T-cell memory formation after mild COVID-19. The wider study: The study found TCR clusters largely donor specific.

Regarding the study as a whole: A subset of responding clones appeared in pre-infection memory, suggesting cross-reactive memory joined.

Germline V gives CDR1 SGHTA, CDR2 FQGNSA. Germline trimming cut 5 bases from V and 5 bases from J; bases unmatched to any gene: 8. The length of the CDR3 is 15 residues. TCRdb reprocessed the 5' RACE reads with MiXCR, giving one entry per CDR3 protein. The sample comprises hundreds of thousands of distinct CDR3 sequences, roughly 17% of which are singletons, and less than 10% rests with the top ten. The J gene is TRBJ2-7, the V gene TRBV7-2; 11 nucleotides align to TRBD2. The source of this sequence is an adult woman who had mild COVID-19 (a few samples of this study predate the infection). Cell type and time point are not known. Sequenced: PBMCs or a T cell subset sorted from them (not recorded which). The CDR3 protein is CASSRGLAGSNEQYF. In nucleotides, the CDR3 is TGTGCCAGCAGCCGCGGACTAGCGGGCTCGAACGAGCAGTACTTC.